This T cell receptor beta chain was documented in a study of shared clonotypes between healthy human individuals. About the study: The donor pool was made up of a couple of women and a few men aged 18 to 49.

In its sample, this clone was seen a few times. TCRdb's copy holds only in-frame clones and misses some; the assay was immunoSEQ multiplex PCR. The sample includes 100,000 to 120,000 clones, roughly two thirds of them seen just once. V lost 0 bases, J lost 6 bases, and 16 bases lay in between. This CDR3 is 15 amino acids long. The germline CDR1 and CDR2 sequences are SGDLS and YYNGEE. This chain uses TRBV9 with TRBJ2-7; a possible D gene is TRBD2 (6 bases). Sequenced sample: memory CD8+ T cells sorted from blood. The subset is: CD45RO+ cells pooled with CCR7-negative TemRA cells. This TCR was recovered from a woman in her twenties or thirties in good health. The CDR3 DNA follows: TGTGCCAGCAGCGTAGAGGGAGCCCCCGGGGGCGAGCAGTACTTC. Translating it yields CASSVEGAPGGEQYF.